The clone carrying this TCR beta chain was recorded at least ten times. This CDR3 spans 15 amino acids. The germline V gene encodes CDR1 MDHEN and CDR2 SYDVKM. Trimming at V came to 6 bases and at J to 5 bases, leaving 12 bases not matched to a gene. This sample was taken from a study of regulatory T cells in long-lasting Graves disease. For the study at large: Positivity for TSH receptor antibodies plus over 5 years of antithyroid drugs meant persistent Graves' disease.

The time point: persistent/refractory GD, antithyroid drugs over 5 years with positive TRAb. From PBMCs, RNA was extracted and then used to make the TCR library. Guidelines of the American Thyroid Association were used to diagnose Graves' disease. According to the study, TCR beta libraries were built with iRepertoire HTBI primers and CDR3-region Arm-PCR. One entry per CDR3 protein results from TCRdb running MiXCR on the multiplex PCR reads. The sample holds about 470,000 distinct CDR3 sequences, 20% to 25% seen once. The source is a female donor with Graves disease. The genes are TRBV28 and TRBJ1-1, with TRBD1 identical over 7 bases. This material consisted of peripheral blood mononuclear cells (PBMCs), taken when the disease was refractory, from a patient treated with antithyroid drugs. CDR3 sequence reads: CASSINRGGRTEAFF. CDR3 DNA: TGTGCCAGCAGCATTAACAGGGGAGGGAGGACTGAAGCTTTCTTT. Variable domain in full (rest from reference TRBV28 and TRBJ1-1): DVKVTQSSRYLVKRTGEKVFLECVQDMDHENMFWYRQDPGLGLRLIYFSYDVKMKEKGDIPEGYSVSREKKERFSLILESASTNQTSMYLCASSINRGGRTEAFFGQGTRLTVV.